This T cell receptor beta chain was recovered during a study of cytomegalovirus exposure and HLA in healthy donors. Overall study results and limits: In an earlier analysis, most TCR beta V segments were productive about 87% or about 30% of the time.

Remarks on this clone: Its antigen is still unknown. One end of the junction is discordant with germline, which a read error may explain.

CDR3 size: 12 residues. Germline assignment: CDR1 MNHEY and CDR2 SVGAGI. In the PCR, 60 Vbeta and 13 Jbeta primers were used. Data came from immunoSEQ multiplex PCR; TCRdb stores just in-frame clones and leaves some out. Here the sample spans 150,000 to 200,000 clones, about 75% being singletons. Specimen: PBMCs. The chain uses TRBV6-5 and TRBJ1-1, with D tentatively TRBD1 (5 bases). The TCR was taken from a female donor in good health and CMV-seronegative. This chain's CDR3 is CASSQDSPEAFF. CDR3 sequence (DNA): TGTGCCAGCAGTCAAGACAGCCCTGAGGCTTTCTTT.